These T cell receptor beta chains were read from a single sample in a study of beta chain features in type 1 diabetes. Data came from immunoSEQ multiplex PCR; TCRdb stores just in-frame clones and leaves some out. The sample has about 140,000 clones; about 9.4% are singletons. Sequencing input: naive CD4+ T cells from blood. These receptors were taken from a man younger than 35 in good health. Each CDR3 is given with its conserved first and last residue. Each record gives: CDR3 protein, CDR3 DNA, CDR3 length, D gene, J gene, V gene, clone size. The D gene is left open where the match is weak. A row's size may be missing; if present it is once, few, many or a size class.

CDR3 protein: CASSSLRGQPNTEAFF; CDR3 DNA: TGCGCCAGCAGCTCGCTCCGGGGACAACCGAACACTGAAGCTTTCTTT; CDR3 length: 16; D gene: .; J gene: TRBJ1-1; V gene: TRBV5-1; clone size: .
CDR3 protein: CASSDGQGTDTQYF; CDR3 DNA: TGCGCCAGCAGCGATGGACAGGGCACAGATACGCAGTATTTT; CDR3 length: 14; D gene: TRBD1; J gene: TRBJ2-3; V gene: TRBV5-1; clone size: .
CDR3 protein: CAISVSEYNSPLHF; CDR3 DNA: TGTGCCATCAGTGTATCCGAGTATAATTCACCCCTCCACTTT; CDR3 length: 14; D gene: .; J gene: TRBJ1-6; V gene: TRBV10-3; clone size: .
CDR3 protein: CASSPILAGGTDTQYF; CDR3 DNA: TGCGCCAGCAGCCCGATACTAGCGGGGGGCACAGATACGCAGTATTTT; CDR3 length: 16; D gene: TRBD2; J gene: TRBJ2-3; V gene: TRBV5-1; clone size: .
CDR3 protein: CAISEPLTDQPQHF; CDR3 DNA: TGTGCCATCAGTGAGCCCCTCACTGATCAGCCCCAGCATTTT; CDR3 length: 14; D gene: .; J gene: TRBJ1-5; V gene: TRBV10-3; clone size: few
CDR3 protein: CASSLDRGNTIYF; CDR3 DNA: TGTGCCAGCAGTTTAGACAGGGGGAACACCATATATTTT; CDR3 length: 13; D gene: TRBD1; J gene: TRBJ1-3; V gene: TRBV28; clone size: few
CDR3 protein: CASSRTGPRDIQYF; CDR3 DNA: TGTGCCAGCAGCCGTACAGGGCCCAGGGACATTCAGTACTTC; CDR3 length: 14; D gene: .; J gene: TRBJ2-4; V gene: TRBV6-1; clone size: few
CDR3 protein: CASTRGGTVNEKLFF; CDR3 DNA: TGTGCCAGCACCCGGGGGGGGACAGTTAATGAAAAACTGTTTTTT; CDR3 length: 15; D gene: TRBD1; J gene: TRBJ1-4; V gene: TRBV5-8; clone size: .
CDR3 protein: CASSKRQGRETQYF; CDR3 DNA: TGTGCCAGTAGTAAACGACAGGGTAGAGAGACCCAGTACTTC; CDR3 length: 14; D gene: TRBD1; J gene: TRBJ2-5; V gene: TRBV19; clone size: few
CDR3 protein: CASSQSRTGEYGYTF; CDR3 DNA: TGTGCCAGCAGCCAATCCCGGACAGGGGAGTATGGCTACACCTTC; CDR3 length: 15; D gene: TRBD1; J gene: TRBJ1-2; V gene: TRBV16; clone size: .
CDR3 protein: CASSVASIGAGDNEQFF; CDR3 DNA: TGTGCCAGCAGTGTAGCTTCAATTGGAGCGGGGGACAATGAGCAGTTCTTC; CDR3 length: 17; D gene: TRBD2; J gene: TRBJ2-1; V gene: TRBV6-4; clone size: .
CDR3 protein: CASSYRDRGKLFF; CDR3 DNA: TGTGCCAGCAGTTACCGAGACAGGGGGAAACTGTTTTTT; CDR3 length: 13; D gene: TRBD1; J gene: TRBJ2-2; V gene: TRBV6-5; clone size: few
CDR3 protein: CASSPSTGGVDSPLHF; CDR3 DNA: TGTGCCAGCAGCCCCTCGACAGGGGGTGTCGATTCACCCCTCCACTTT; CDR3 length: 16; D gene: TRBD1; J gene: TRBJ1-6; V gene: TRBV5-6; clone size: .
CDR3 protein: CASSRQQGWSEAFF; CDR3 DNA: TGTGCCAGCAGCCGTCAACAGGGGTGGAGTGAAGCTTTCTTT; CDR3 length: 14; D gene: TRBD1; J gene: TRBJ1-1; V gene: TRBV7-2; clone size: .
CDR3 protein: CAWGRATNEKLFF; CDR3 DNA: TGTGCCTGGGGGCGAGCAACTAATGAAAAACTGTTTTTT; CDR3 length: 13; D gene: .; J gene: TRBJ1-4; V gene: TRBV30; clone size: few
CDR3 protein: CASSLSGGGNQPQHF; CDR3 DNA: TGTGCCAGCAGCTTATCTGGGGGCGGCAATCAGCCCCAGCATTTT; CDR3 length: 15; D gene: .; J gene: TRBJ1-5; V gene: TRBV7-3; clone size: .
CDR3 protein: CSAPRDTEAFF; CDR3 DNA: TGCAGTGCTCCGAGGGATACTGAAGCTTTCTTT; CDR3 length: 11; D gene: .; J gene: TRBJ1-1; V gene: TRBV20-1; clone size: few
CDR3 protein: CAISERGGTPEETQYF; CDR3 DNA: TGTGCCATCAGTGAGAGGGGAGGGACCCCTGAAGAGACCCAGTACTTC; CDR3 length: 16; D gene: TRBD2; J gene: TRBJ2-5; V gene: TRBV10-3; clone size: many
CDR3 protein: CASSQDWTTGTSTDTQYF; CDR3 DNA: TGCGCCAGCAGCCAAGATTGGACTACCGGAACTAGCACAGATACGCAGTATTTT; CDR3 length: 18; D gene: .; J gene: TRBJ2-3; V gene: TRBV4-3; clone size: once
CDR3 protein: CATSRANSPGVETQYF; CDR3 DNA: TGTGCCACCAGCAGAGCCAACAGCCCAGGGGTGGAGACCCAGTACTTC; CDR3 length: 16; D gene: .; J gene: TRBJ2-5; V gene: TRBV15; clone size: .
CDR3 protein: CATSRRDREQTQYF; CDR3 DNA: TGTGCCACCAGCCGCAGGGACAGGGAGCAGACCCAGTACTTC; CDR3 length: 14; D gene: TRBD1; J gene: TRBJ2-5; V gene: TRBV15; clone size: .
CDR3 protein: CASSYSHTSQPQHF; CDR3 DNA: TGTGCCAGCAGTTACTCTCACACGTCACAGCCCCAGCATTTT; CDR3 length: 14; D gene: .; J gene: TRBJ1-5; V gene: TRBV6-6; clone size: .
CDR3 protein: CASSPWQASTGELFF; CDR3 DNA: TGTGCCAGCAGCCCCTGGCAGGCAAGCACCGGGGAGCTGTTTTTT; CDR3 length: 15; D gene: .; J gene: TRBJ2-2; V gene: TRBV9; clone size: few
CDR3 protein: CASSLGRAGGNEQFF; CDR3 DNA: TGTGCCAGCAGCTTAGGAAGGGCCGGAGGCAATGAGCAGTTCTTC; CDR3 length: 15; D gene: .; J gene: TRBJ2-1; V gene: TRBV7-2; clone size: few
CDR3 protein: CASSILAGSQETQYF; CDR3 DNA: TGTGCCAGCAGTATACTAGCGGGTTCCCAAGAGACCCAGTACTTC; CDR3 length: 15; D gene: TRBD2; J gene: TRBJ2-5; V gene: TRBV25-1; clone size: .
CDR3 protein: CASSSLAGGSYEQYF; CDR3 DNA: TGTGCCAGCAGTTCACTAGCGGGGGGGTCCTACGAGCAGTACTTC; CDR3 length: 15; D gene: TRBD2; J gene: TRBJ2-7; V gene: TRBV5-4; clone size: .
CDR3 protein: CASRPSANYGYTF; CDR3 DNA: TGTGCCAGCAGGCCGAGTGCTAACTATGGCTACACCTTC; CDR3 length: 13; D gene: .; J gene: TRBJ1-2; V gene: TRBV28; clone size: few
CDR3 protein: CASSPSQGNSGNTIYF; CDR3 DNA: TGTGCCAGCTCACCGTCACAGGGAAACTCTGGAAACACCATATATTTT; CDR3 length: 16; D gene: .; J gene: TRBJ1-3; V gene: TRBV18; clone size: .
CDR3 protein: CASTPPIQTGELFF; CDR3 DNA: TGTGCCAGCACCCCCCCGATACAGACCGGGGAGCTGTTTTTT; CDR3 length: 14; D gene: .; J gene: TRBJ2-2; V gene: TRBV5-8; clone size: few
CDR3 protein: CSASGGDQPQHF; CDR3 DNA: TGCAGCGCCTCAGGGGGCGATCAGCCCCAGCATTTT; CDR3 length: 12; D gene: TRBD1; J gene: TRBJ1-5; V gene: TRBV29-1; clone size: many
CDR3 protein: CAISGDRGSTDTQYF; CDR3 DNA: TGTGCCATCAGTGGAGACAGGGGAAGCACAGATACGCAGTATTTT; CDR3 length: 15; D gene: TRBD1; J gene: TRBJ2-3; V gene: TRBV10-3; clone size: .
CDR3 protein: CASSFPRGYTF; CDR3 DNA: TGTGCCAGCAGCTTCCCGAGGGGCTACACCTTC; CDR3 length: 11; D gene: .; J gene: TRBJ1-2; V gene: TRBV7-9; clone size: .
CDR3 protein: CASSPSLIPSGANVLTF; CDR3 DNA: TGTGCCAGCAGCCCCAGTTTAATACCCTCTGGGGCCAACGTCCTGACTTTC; CDR3 length: 17; D gene: .; J gene: TRBJ2-6; V gene: TRBV5-4; clone size: few
CDR3 protein: CASSSTSGVTDTQYF; CDR3 DNA: TGTGCCAGCAGCTCGACTAGCGGGGTGACAGATACGCAGTATTTT; CDR3 length: 15; D gene: TRBD2; J gene: TRBJ2-3; V gene: TRBV7-3; clone size: .
CDR3 protein: CASSEGHGYGYTF; CDR3 DNA: TGTGCCAGCAGTGAGGGACATGGCTATGGCTACACCTTC; CDR3 length: 13; D gene: .; J gene: TRBJ1-2; V gene: TRBV6-1; clone size: few
CDR3 protein: CASSPLKAGDSYNEQFF; CDR3 DNA: TGTGCCAGCAGCCCATTAAAAGCGGGGGACTCCTACAATGAGCAGTTCTTC; CDR3 length: 17; D gene: TRBD2; J gene: TRBJ2-1; V gene: TRBV7-8; clone size: .
CDR3 protein: CASSLYVGEKLFF; CDR3 DNA: TGTGCCAGCAGCTTATACGTCGGGGAAAAACTGTTTTTT; CDR3 length: 13; D gene: .; J gene: TRBJ1-4; V gene: TRBV11-2; clone size: few
CDR3 protein: CASSYSVANYGYTF; CDR3 DNA: TGTGCCAGCAGTTACAGTGTAGCTAACTATGGCTACACCTTC; CDR3 length: 14; D gene: .; J gene: TRBJ1-2; V gene: TRBV6-5; clone size: few
CDR3 protein: CSARSYEQFF; CDR3 DNA: TGCAGTGCTAGGAGCTATGAGCAGTTCTTC; CDR3 length: 10; D gene: .; J gene: TRBJ2-1; V gene: TRBV20-1; clone size: .
CDR3 protein: CASSPWTSGGTGELFF; CDR3 DNA: TGTGCCAGCAGCCCGTGGACTAGCGGGGGCACCGGGGAGCTGTTTTTT; CDR3 length: 16; D gene: TRBD2; J gene: TRBJ2-2; V gene: TRBV9; clone size: few
CDR3 protein: CASGWGGTDTQYF; CDR3 DNA: TGTGCCAGCGGGTGGGGGGGCACAGATACGCAGTATTTT; CDR3 length: 13; D gene: .; J gene: TRBJ2-3; V gene: TRBV11-2; clone size: .